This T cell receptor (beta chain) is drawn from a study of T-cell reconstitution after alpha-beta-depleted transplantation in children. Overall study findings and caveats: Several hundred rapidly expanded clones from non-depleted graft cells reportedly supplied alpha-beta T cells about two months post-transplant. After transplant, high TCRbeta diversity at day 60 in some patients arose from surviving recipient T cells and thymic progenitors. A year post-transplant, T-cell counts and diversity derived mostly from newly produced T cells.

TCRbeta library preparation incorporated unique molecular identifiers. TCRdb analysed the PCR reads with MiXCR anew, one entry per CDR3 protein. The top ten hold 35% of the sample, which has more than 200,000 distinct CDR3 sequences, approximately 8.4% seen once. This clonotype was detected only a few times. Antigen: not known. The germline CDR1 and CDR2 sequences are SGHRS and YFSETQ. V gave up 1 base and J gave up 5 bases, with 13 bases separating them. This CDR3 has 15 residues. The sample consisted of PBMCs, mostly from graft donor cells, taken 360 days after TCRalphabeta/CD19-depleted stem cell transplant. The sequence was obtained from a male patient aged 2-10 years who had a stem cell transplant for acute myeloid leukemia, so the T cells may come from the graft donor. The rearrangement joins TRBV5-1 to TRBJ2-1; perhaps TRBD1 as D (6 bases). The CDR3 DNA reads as TGCGCCAGCAGCTTGCGACAGGCGATCCACAATGAGCAGTTCTTC. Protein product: CASSLRQAIHNEQFF.